These 13 T cell receptor beta chains originate from one sample sequenced in a study of blood T cell repertoires in COVID-19. The repertoire was sequenced with immunoSEQ multiplex PCR; TCRdb's copy has only in-frame clones and lacks some. The sample includes 250,000 to 300,000 clones, 85% of them seen just once. Sequenced input: PBMCs or T cells enriched from blood (not recorded which). All receptors derive from a woman aged 45-65 years who had been exposed to COVID-19.

J is TRBJ2-1 and V is TRBV3-1 (or the pseudogene TRBV3-2); TRBD2 matches 11 bases. The junction had 8 bases not matched to a gene; V was cut back by 1 base and J by 9 bases. The CDR3 sequence is 16 residues long. Germline CDR1 and CDR2: LGHDT and YNNKEL (reference sequence). Written as DNA, the CDR3 is TGTGCCAGCAGCCAAGGAATGGGACTAGCGGTTAGTGAGCAGTTCTTC. This sequence encodes CASSQGMGLAVSEQFF.

A single count supports this clone. CDR3 residues: CASGRLAGGSYEQYF. The CDR3, as DNA: TGTGCTAGTGGTCGCCTAGCGGGGGGGTCCTACGAGCAGTACTTC. The genes are TRBV12-5 and TRBJ2-7; 12 nucleotides line up with TRBD2. Germline CDR1 reads LGHNT; CDR2 reads FRNRAP. The ends lost 5 bases at V and 1 base at J; junction bases unmatched: 3. There are 15 residues in the CDR3.

The chain carries TRBV29-1 and TRBJ1-1; 10 bases line up with TRBD1. Germline trimming cut 7 bases from V and 5 bases from J; bases unmatched to any gene: 16. From germline, CDR1 is SQVTM and CDR2 ANQGSEA. The CDR3 contains 16 residues. The CDR3 sequence is CSALPRQGALETEAFF. The DNA for the CDR3 is TGCAGCGCCCTCCCCAGACAGGGGGCGTTGGAAACTGAAGCTTTCTTT.

This rearrangement joins TRBV5-1 to TRBJ2-3; the match to TRBD2 covers 12 bases. This CDR3 comprises 14 residues. The junction had 10 bases not matched to a gene; V was cut back by 2 bases and J by 15 bases. Germline lookup yields CDR1 SGHRS and CDR2 YFSETQ. In DNA form, the CDR3 reads TGCGCCAGCAGCTTTTTGACTAGCGGGGGTTTATGTTATTTT. Residues: CASSFLTSGGLCYF.

The V call is TRBV6-5, the J call TRBJ2-7; 12 nucleotides match TRBD2. V lost 6 bases, J lost 3 bases, and 6 bases stayed unmatched. The CDR3 spans 15 residues. The V gene's germline CDR1 is MNHEY and CDR2 SVGAGI. Here the CDR3 reads CASRTGTSGFYEQYF. In nucleotides, the CDR3 is TGTGCCAGCAGAACCGGGACTAGCGGGTTCTACGAGCAGTACTTC.

This clone has a handful of counts. The rearrangement links TRBV4-2 to TRBJ1-3; D remains ambiguous. V was pared by 0 bases and J by 0 bases, with 12 bases between. Germline-derived CDR1 and CDR2 are LGHNA and YNFKEQ. This CDR3 is built from 17 residues. The chain's CDR3 is CASSQDPGSYSGNTIYF. DNA of the CDR3: TGTGCCAGCAGCCAAGATCCTGGTTCCTACTCTGGAAACACCATATATTTT.

This clone was detected a few times. This chain joins TRBV4-1 and TRBJ1-5; D is possibly TRBD1 (6 bases). V was clipped by 6 bases and J by 5 bases, with 14 bases between them. CDR1 MGHRA and CDR2 YSYEKL come from the germline V gene. The CDR3 sequence is 14 residues long. In DNA form, the CDR3 reads TGCGCCAGCAGTGAACAGGGTGCTGATCAGCCCCAGCATTTT. Protein sequence: CASSEQGADQPQHF.

The sample holds one count of this clone. V usage is TRBV12-3 or TRBV12-4 and J usage is TRBJ1-4; the D is unclear. Trimming took off 5 bases at V and 0 bases at J, with 4 bases between the two ends. CDR3 size: 13 residues. The DNA for the CDR3 is TGTGCCAGCAGTCAGACAACTAATGAAAAACTGTTTTTT. Its translation: CASSQTTNEKLFF.

V usage is TRBV11-1 and J usage is TRBJ1-5; 7 bases agree with TRBD1. Germline V gene lookup returns CDR1 SGHAT and CDR2 FQDESV (reference sequence). V gave up 5 bases and J gave up 5 bases; unmatched junction bases: 9. There are 15 residues in the CDR3. In DNA, the CDR3 is TGTGCCAGCAGCACCGGGGACAGCAGATATCAGCCCCAGCATTTT. Its translation is CASSTGDSRYQPQHF.

The chain carries TRBV5-1 and TRBJ2-5; the D gene is possibly TRBD1 (6 bases). V lost 0 bases and J lost 4, with 10 bases in between. The germline CDR1 and CDR2 sequences are SGHRS and YFSETQ. The length of the CDR3 is 14 residues. CDR3 loop: CASSLGTDPETQYF. The CDR3 coding sequence is TGCGCCAGCAGCTTGGGGACAGATCCAGAGACCCAGTACTTC.

The chain uses TRBV28 and TRBJ1-1, with D maybe TRBD1 (6 bases). The length of the CDR3 is 14 residues. With 6 bases removed from V and 3 bases from J, the gap between germline ends came to 14 bases. Looked up from germline, CDR1 is MDHEN and CDR2 is SYDVKM. CDR3 DNA sequence: TGTGCCAGCAGCTCACCCGGGGGGCACACTGAAGCTTTCTTT. It codes for CASSSPGGHTEAFF.

The chain uses TRBV19 and TRBJ1-6, with D perhaps TRBD1 (5 bases). Deletions cut 5 bases from V and 7 bases from J, with 9 bases between. The CDR3 is made up of 13 amino acids. The germline CDR1 and CDR2 sequences are LNHDA and SQIVND (reference sequence). The CDR3 sequence is CASSSDRNSPLHF. As DNA, the CDR3 is TGTGCCAGTAGTTCCGACAGAAATTCACCCCTCCACTTT.

This clone was seen once. The genes are TRBV19 and TRBJ1-1; D gene uncertain. The CDR3 is 15 amino acids. Germline CDR1 and CDR2: LNHDA and SQIVND (reference sequence). The V end lost 5 bases, the J end lost 3 bases, and 16 bases lay between the germline ends. The CDR3 DNA follows: TGTGCCAGTAGTGCCTCGGGAGCCCTGGACACTGAAGCTTTCTTT. Encoded protein: CASSASGALDTEAFF.